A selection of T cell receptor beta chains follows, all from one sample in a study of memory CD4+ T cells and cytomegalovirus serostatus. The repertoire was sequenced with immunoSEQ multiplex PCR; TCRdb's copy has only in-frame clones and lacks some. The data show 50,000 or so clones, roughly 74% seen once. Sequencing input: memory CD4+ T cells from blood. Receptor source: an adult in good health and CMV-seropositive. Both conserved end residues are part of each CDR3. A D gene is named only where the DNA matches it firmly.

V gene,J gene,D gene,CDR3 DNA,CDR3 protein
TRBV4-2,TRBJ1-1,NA,TGTGCCAGCAGCCAAGAGTTTTCCCCCGCCAGGAACACTGAAGCTTTCTTT,CASSQEFSPARNTEAFF
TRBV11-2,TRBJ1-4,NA,TGTGCCAGCAGCTCCTACCGGGGCAGAAATGAAAAACTGTTTTTT,CASSSYRGRNEKLFF
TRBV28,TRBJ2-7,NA,TGTGCCAGCATGATGGGCGGAGACGAGCAGTACTTC,CASMMGGDEQYF
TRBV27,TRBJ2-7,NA,TGTGCCAGCAGTTTATTTGGTGGAGAGCAGTACTTC,CASSLFGGEQYF
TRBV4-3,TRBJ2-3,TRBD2,TGCGCCAGCAGCCAAGATTTGCAAGGGGAGGGAAGCACAGATACGCAGTATTTT,CASSQDLQGEGSTDTQYF
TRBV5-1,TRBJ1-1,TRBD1,TGCGCCAGCAGGTATGGGGCAGGGGGCGCCCCGGACACTGAAGCTTTCTTT,CASRYGAGGAPDTEAFF
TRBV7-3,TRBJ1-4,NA,TGTGCCAGCAGCTTAAACCCTAGGGGGAGTAATGAAAAACTGTTTTTT,CASSLNPRGSNEKLFF
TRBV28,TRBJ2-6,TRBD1,TGTGCCAGCACTCGGGCAACAGGGGCTGGGGCCAACGTCCTGACTTTC,CASTRATGAGANVLTF
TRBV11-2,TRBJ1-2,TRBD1,TGTGCCAGCAGCTCGAACAGGGGAGACTATGGCTACACCTTC,CASSSNRGDYGYTF
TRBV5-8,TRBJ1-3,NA,TGTGCCAGCAGCTTTTTATTCGGGGCTGGAAACACCATATATTTT,CASSFLFGAGNTIYF
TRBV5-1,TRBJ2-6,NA,TGCGCCAGCAGCTTGGATCCGGGCTCGGGCTCTGGGGCCAACGTCCTGACTTTC,CASSLDPGSGSGANVLTF